This entry lists 25 T cell receptor beta chains sequenced from one sample in a study of T cells in Graves' hyperthyroidism and ophthalmopathy. The source material, RNA transcripts, was used to amplify TCR beta CDR3 regions. RT-PCR in the first round (using the HTBI primer set) targeted the TCR CDR3. TCRdb used MiXCR to reprocess the multiplex PCR reads, holding one entry per CDR3 protein. Among hundreds of thousands of distinct CDR3 sequences listed, about 45% were seen once. The sample was peripheral blood or thyroid tissue (not recorded which). Receptors were obtained from a woman under 30 with Graves' hyperthyroidism.

Only a few counts were recorded for this clonotype. The V call is TRBV25-1, the J call TRBJ1-2, with D hard to call. Deletions cut 6 bases from V and 5 bases from J, with 13 bases between. CDR1 MGHDK and CDR2 SYGVNS come from the germline V gene. This CDR3 contains 13 residues. The CDR3 sequence is CASSGSVGYGYTF. For the CDR3, the DNA is TGTGCCAGCAGCGGATCTGTAGGGTATGGCTACACCTTC.

With respect to this clonotype: A much larger clone lies one base from this, so it may be a read error. V and J are TRBV7-3 and TRBJ1-1, with TRBD1 matching 11 bases. The V and J ends lost 6 bases and 1 base, in that order; junction bases with no gene match: 10. The length of the CDR3 is 17 residues. CDR1 is SGHTA and CDR2 is FQGTGA in the germline V gene. This CDR3 is CASSYWRTGGRNTEAFF. The CDR3, as DNA: TGTGCCAGCAGTTACTGGCGGACAGGGGGCAGGAACACTGAAGCTTTCTTT.

This clonotype was observed a few times. The chain recombines TRBV7-9 with TRBJ2-2; tentatively, D is TRBD1 or TRBD2 (5 bases each). Germline loops: CDR1 SEHNR, CDR2 FQNEAQ (reference sequence). Trimming took 8 bases from V and 0 from J, leaving 16 bases between them. This CDR3 region has 16 residues. CDR3 sequence reads: CASGHSVGANTGELFF. CDR3 bases: TGTGCCAGCGGCCATTCGGTGGGGGCGAACACCGGGGAGCTGTTTTTT.

This chain connects TRBV12-3 or TRBV12-4 to TRBJ2-2; unclear D gene. The CDR3 loop spans 13 amino acids. Trimming cost V 5 bases and J 8 bases, with 12 bases left between them. CDR3 nucleotide sequence: TGTGCCAGCAGTACCCATGAAACTGGGGAGCTGTTTTTT. Translated, it gives CASSTHETGELFF.

The V gene is TRBV29-1, the J gene TRBJ2-2; 9 positions agree with TRBD2. Germline V CDR1 and CDR2: SQVTM, ANQGSEA. The CDR3 has 15 residues. Losses at the gene ends were 3 bases for V and 0 bases for J; bases not matched to a gene: 2. The CDR3 nucleotides are TGCAGCGTTGAGGTAGCGGGAGCGAACACCGGGGAGCTGTTTTTT. Translation gives CSVEVAGANTGELFF.

V and J are TRBV7-2 and TRBJ1-5, with D hard to call. The V gene's germline CDR1 is SGHTA and CDR2 FQGNSA. The V and J ends lost 6 bases and 5 bases respectively, with 17 bases between them. This CDR3 is built from 15 residues. CDR3 protein: CASSATEAGDQPQHF. In DNA form, the CDR3 reads TGTGCCAGCAGTGCTACCGAGGCCGGCGATCAGCCCCAGCATTTT.

The chain couples TRBV19 to TRBJ1-2; D might be TRBD1 (5 bases). Trimming left V 5 bases short and J 8 bases short, with 15 bases between. In germline, CDR1 is LNHDA, CDR2 SQIVND (reference sequence). The CDR3 contains 13 residues. In DNA form, the CDR3 reads TGTGCCAGTAGTTCCGGGACCGCCGGAGGCTACACCTTC. This gives the protein CASSSGTAGGYTF.

Regarding this clonotype: The CDR3 does not close with the conserved phenylalanine or tryptophan, likely indicating a read error. The DNA is left out, because the CDR3 cannot be placed on it with certainty; the CDR3 is given as TCRdb lists it. The chain employs TRBV29-1 and TRBJ1-4; the tabulated D call, TRBD1, remains unverified against the DNA. CDR1 SQVTM and CDR2 ANQGSEA come from the germline V gene. The CDR3 numbers 8 amino acids, ends counted. The CDR3 spells CSVEGRGY.

As concerns this clonotype: This may stem from a read error, because a much larger clone lies one nucleotide away. The rearrangement uses TRBV24-1 and TRBJ1-1; tentative D call: TRBD1 (5 bases). Trimming removed 8 bases from V and 0 bases from J, with 15 bases in between. This CDR3 is built from 15 residues. Germline V CDR1 and CDR2: KGHDR, SFDVKD. In DNA, the CDR3 is TGTGCCACCACACCGGGACGGATCGTGAACACTGAAGCTTTCTTT. Translating gives CATTPGRIVNTEAFF.

A few counts support this clonotype. The chain uses TRBV7-3 and TRBJ1-4; TRBD1 is a possible D gene (6 bases). Trimming removed 5 bases from V and 8 bases from J, with 18 bases in between. The germline V gene encodes CDR1 SGHTA and CDR2 FQGTGA. The length of the CDR3 is 15 residues. The CDR3 loop is CASSQGPGAGEKLFF. The CDR3 region has the DNA TGTGCCAGCAGCCAAGGTCCGGGGGCGGGAGAAAAACTGTTTTTT.

This clonotype showed up many times. The chain uses TRBV10-3 and TRBJ2-7; D possibly corresponds to TRBD1 (6 bases). Per the germline V gene, CDR1 is ENHRY and CDR2 is SYGVKD. V was clipped by 3 bases and J by 3 bases, with 12 bases between them. The CDR3 loop spans 14 amino acids. Written as DNA, the CDR3 is TGTGCCATCAGTGAACAGGGTTTAGGCTACGAGCAGTACTTC. Translating it yields CAISEQGLGYEQYF.

This clonotype was seen ten or more times. The V gene is TRBV6-5, the J gene TRBJ2-6; D is undetermined. Germline assignment: CDR1 MNHEY and CDR2 SVGAGI. Trimming removed 5 bases from V and 8 bases from J, with 10 bases in between. The CDR3 consists of 13 residues. This CDR3 reads CASSARRPNVLTF. CDR3 sequence (DNA): TGTGCCAGCAGTGCCCGCAGGCCCAACGTCCTGACTTTC.

The chain links TRBV4-3 to TRBJ1-1, with D unresolved. V was cut by 0 bases and J by 0 bases, with 11 bases left in between. The CDR3 runs 16 residues. Germline V gives CDR1 LGHNA, CDR2 YSLEER. This CDR3 is CASSQEVGSLNTEAFF. In DNA, the CDR3 is TGCGCCAGCAGCCAAGAGGTGGGGAGCTTGAACACTGAAGCTTTCTTT.

This clonotype is a singleton in its sample. The chain combines TRBV5-1 with TRBJ2-2; D is undetermined. The V end was cut by 0 bases, the J end by 4 bases, with 13 bases between. CDR1 is SGHRS, CDR2 YFSETQ, per germline. The CDR3 is 16 amino acids. The CDR3: CASSLVVRATTGELFF. In nucleotides, the CDR3 is TGCGCCAGCAGCTTGGTTGTTAGGGCAACCACCGGGGAGCTGTTTTTT.

The chain recombines TRBV10-3 with TRBJ1-1; D gene ambiguous. The CDR3 spans 13 residues. CDR1 and CDR2 (germline): ENHRY, SYGVKD. The V end lost 10 bases, the J end lost 4 bases, and 16 bases lay between the germline ends. CDR3 loop: CASSPLGSTEAFF. The CDR3 DNA is TGTGCCAGCTCCCCTTTGGGGAGCACTGAAGCTTTCTTT.

This clonotype has ten or more counts. J is TRBJ1-2 and V is TRBV2; TRBD1 matches 8 bases. The V and J ends lost 7 bases and 6 bases, in that order; junction bases with no gene match: 7. Per germline, CDR1 SNHLY and CDR2 FYNNEI. CDR3 size: 13 residues. The CDR3 nucleotides read TGTGCCAGCACCTTGGACAGGGAGGATGGCTACACCTTC. This encodes CASTLDREDGYTF. Full variable domain (remainder filled in from reference TRBV2 and TRBJ1-2): EPEVTQTPSHQVTQMGQEVILRCVPISNHLYFYWYRQILGQKVEFLVSFYNNEISEKSEIFDDQFSVERPDGSNFTLKIRSTKLEDSAMYFCASTLDREDGYTFGSGTRLTVV.

There are many counts of this clonotype. The CDR3 coding sequence is TGTGCCACCAGTGACCAAACAGGGTATGAAGAGACCCAGTACTTC. Its translation is CATSDQTGYEETQYF. The V and J genes are TRBV24-1 and TRBJ2-5; weak D call: TRBD1 (6 bases). Germline V gene lookup returns CDR1 KGHDR and CDR2 SFDVKD. The germline V and J ends were trimmed by 4 bases and 3 bases, with 14 bases remaining between them. The CDR3 has 15 residues.

The V and J genes are TRBV9 and TRBJ2-7; TRBD2 matches 9 bases. Germline V CDR1 and CDR2: SGDLS, YYNGEE. The length of the CDR3 is 15 residues. V lost 0 bases, J lost 6 bases, and 7 bases stayed unmatched. In nucleotides, the CDR3 is TGTGCCAGCAGCGTAGATCCGGGACTAGCAACCGAGCAGTACTTC. Its protein is CASSVDPGLATEQYF. Supplemented by reference TRBV9 and TRBJ2-7, the full variable domain reads DSGVTQTPKHLITATGQRVTLRCSPRSGDLSVYWYQQSLDQGLQFLIQYYNGEERAKGNILERFSAQQFPDLHSELNLSSLELGDSALYFCASSVDPGLATEQYFGPGTRLTVT.

This clonotype was seen at least ten times. The rearrangement joins TRBV7-6 to TRBJ2-7; D uncertain. Germline values: CDR1 SGHVS, CDR2 FNYEAQ. The CDR3 is 14 amino acids. With 1 base removed from V and 3 bases from J, the gap between germline ends came to 10 bases. The CDR3 loop reads CASSLGGRIYEQYF. CDR3 nucleotides: TGTGCCAGCAGCTTAGGCGGACGGATCTACGAGCAGTACTTC.

As for this clonotype: The junction departs from germline at one end; a sequencing error may be responsible. CDR3 sequence reads: CAIRDEETQYF. The CDR3 nucleotides read TGTGCCATCAGAGACGAAGAGACTCAGTACTTC. The chain links TRBV10-3 to TRBJ2-5; D is unresolved. The length of the CDR3 is 11 residues. Per the germline V gene, CDR1 is ENHRY and CDR2 is SYGVKD.

This clonotype was found many times. The chain couples TRBV15 to TRBJ2-5; the D is unclear. This CDR3 has 12 amino acids. Germline CDR1 reads LNHNV; CDR2 reads YYDKDF (reference sequence). Trimming cost V 3 bases and J 5 bases, with 7 bases left between them. CDR3 DNA sequence: TGTGCCACCAGCAGCGCCCGGGAGACCCAGTACTTC. Translating gives CATSSARETQYF.

In this sample, this clonotype turned up many times. The genes are TRBV7-9 and TRBJ1-1, with D possibly matching TRBD1 (6 bases). Germline V gives CDR1 SEHNR, CDR2 FQNEAQ (reference sequence). The V end lost 4 bases, the J end lost 1 base, and 7 bases lay between the germline ends. The CDR3 totals 13 residues. The CDR3 is CASSSTGNTEAFF. CDR3 sequence (DNA): TGTGCCAGCAGCTCGACAGGGAACACTGAAGCTTTCTTT.

This clonotype was picked up one time. At one of its ends the junction is not consistent with the germline gene, which may arise from a read error. This chain links TRBV25-1 with TRBJ1-5; no reliable D call. Germline loops: CDR1 MGHDK, CDR2 SYGVNS. The CDR3 is 13 residues long. CDR3 coding DNA: TGTACCAGCAGAGCGGCCGGGGATCAGCCCCAGCATTTT. Residues: CTSRAAGDQPQHF.

The chain employs TRBV29-1 and TRBJ1-1; the D gene is possibly TRBD1 (5 bases). The germline V gene has CDR1 SQVTM and CDR2 ANQGSEA. This CDR3 has 10 residues. The germline V and J ends were trimmed by 6 bases and 9 bases, with 11 bases remaining between them. The DNA for the CDR3 is TGCAGCGTCCTGGGGCGGAAAGCTTTCTTT. The encoded protein is CSVLGRKAFF.

On this clonotype itself: Being one base from a much bigger clone, this may be a read error. The chain couples TRBV7-9 to TRBJ2-5, with TRBD1 identical over 9 bases. Germline CDR1 SEHNR, CDR2 FQNEAQ (reference sequence). The length of the CDR3 is 14 residues. After removal of 5 bases from V and 4 bases from J, the junction contained 5 bases not matched to a gene. CDR3 sequence (DNA): TGTGCCAGCAGCAGAGGGACAGGGCGAGAGACCCAGTACTTC. It is translated as CASSRGTGRETQYF. Supplemented by reference TRBV7-9 and TRBJ2-5, the full variable domain reads DTGVSQNPRHKITKRGQNVTFRCDPISEHNRLYWYRQTLGQGPEFLTYFQNEAQLEKSRLLSDRFSAERPKGSFSTLEIQRTEQGDSAMYLCASSRGTGRETQYFGPGTRLLVL.